This T cell receptor (beta chain) was captured by sequencing in a study of blood T cells in healthy people across ages. The second PCR ran about 7 to 12 cycles with a sample-barcoded 5' primer and J-beta primers. TCRdb independently ran MiXCR on the 5' RACE reads; one entry per CDR3 protein. The sample contains more than 800,000 distinct CDR3 sequences, 29% of which appear only once. Points on this clonotype: Antigen unknown. A much larger clone differs by one base, so this may be a read error.

Germline V lookup: CDR1 SGHTA, CDR2 FQGNSA. Trimming shortened V by 4 bases and J by 4 bases, and 16 bases separated the two germline ends. The CDR3 runs to 15 residues. Overall study findings and caveats: Percentage of naive T cells showed a strong correlation with TCR beta diversity. Among long-lived donors, naive CD4+ cells were more numerous and diversity higher than in aged donors. Lack of knowledge of donor CMV status possibly confounded expanded clonotype changes.

The TCR was taken from a woman older than 75 in good health. What was sequenced was blood. The chain uses TRBV7-2 and TRBJ2-5; no clear D gene. CDR3 sequence (DNA): TGTGCCAGCAGCTCCCGACGACCACGGGCAGAGACCCAGTACTTC. As protein: CASSSRRPRAETQYF.